This is a list of T cell receptor beta chains from one sample in a study of cytomegalovirus exposure and HLA in healthy donors. The data were produced by immunoSEQ multiplex PCR, yet TCRdb's version contains in-frame clones alone and is incomplete. This table holds 130,000 or so clones, around 80% found once. The sample was PBMCs. All receptors come from a man between 18 and 29 years old in good health and CMV-seropositive. Each CDR3 is given with its conserved first and last residue. A D gene is named only where the DNA matches it firmly. A clone size is listed for some rows: how often the clone was seen (once, few, many), or a class if it is expanded.

D gene	clone size	J gene	V gene	CDR3 protein	CDR3 DNA
TRBD1	.	TRBJ1-1	TRBV7-8	CASRRDRENTEAFF	TGTGCCAGCCGTCGGGACAGAGAAAACACTGAAGCTTTCTTT
.	few	TRBJ1-5	TRBV19	CASSNEDDRSKQPQHF	TGTGCCAGTAGTAATGAGGATGACAGGTCTAAACAGCCCCAGCATTTT
TRBD1	.	TRBJ1-2	TRBV2	CASLRDRVYGYTF	TGTGCCAGCTTGCGGGACAGGGTCTATGGCTACACCTTC
.	.	TRBJ2-5	TRBV19	CASSTQDFQETQYF	TGTGCCAGTAGTACCCAGGACTTCCAAGAGACCCAGTACTTC
.	.	TRBJ1-5	TRBV15	CATRGGNQPQHF	TGTGCCACCCGGGGGGGGAATCAGCCCCAGCATTTT
.	.	TRBJ1-4	TRBV6-6	CASSYGGAAEKLFF	TGTGCCAGCAGTTACGGGGGGGCGGCTGAAAAACTGTTTTTT
.	.	TRBJ1-1	TRBV6-5	CASSERDNTEAFF	TGTGCCAGCAGTGAGCGGGACAACACTGAAGCTTTCTTT
TRBD1	.	TRBJ1-1	TRBV7-3	CASSRQGSTEAFF	TGTGCCAGCAGCAGACAGGGGAGCACTGAAGCTTTCTTT
TRBD1	.	TRBJ2-7	TRBV5-1	CASSSLTGGQRAYEQYF	TGCGCCAGCAGCTCATTGACAGGGGGTCAAAGGGCCTACGAGCAGTACTTC
.	.	TRBJ1-1	TRBV7-9	CASSLAAWGRADTEAFF	TGTGCCAGCAGCTTAGCGGCCTGGGGCAGGGCGGACACTGAAGCTTTCTTT
.	.	TRBJ2-1	TRBV29-1	CSVERGEQFF	TGCAGCGTTGAAAGGGGAGAGCAGTTCTTC
TRBD1	.	TRBJ1-2	TRBV28	CASSLIGQGRDGYTF	TGTGCCAGCAGTTTAATCGGACAGGGAAGGGATGGCTACACCTTC
TRBD2	.	TRBJ2-7	TRBV19	CASSISASGYEQYF	TGTGCCAGTAGTATTAGTGCTAGCGGGTACGAGCAGTACTTC
.	.	TRBJ1-5	TRBV19	CASEDRRTSNQPQHF	TGTGCCAGTGAAGACAGGCGAACTAGCAATCAGCCCCAGCATTTT
TRBD1	.	TRBJ2-7	TRBV29-1	CSVEDRGGSPREQYF	TGCAGCGTTGAAGATCGAGGGGGCTCTCCTAGGGAGCAGTACTTC
.	once	TRBJ2-3	TRBV30	CAWSIARRHGTQYF	TGTGCCTGGAGTATAGCGAGACGCCACGGGACGCAGTATTTT
TRBD1	.	TRBJ1-2	TRBV4-1	CASSWGQGEDGYTF	TGCGCCAGCAGCTGGGGACAGGGGGAGGATGGCTACACCTTC
.	.	TRBJ2-6	TRBV29-1	CSAVSPGVGANVLTF	TGCAGCGCTGTAAGCCCCGGGGTGGGGGCCAACGTCCTGACTTTC